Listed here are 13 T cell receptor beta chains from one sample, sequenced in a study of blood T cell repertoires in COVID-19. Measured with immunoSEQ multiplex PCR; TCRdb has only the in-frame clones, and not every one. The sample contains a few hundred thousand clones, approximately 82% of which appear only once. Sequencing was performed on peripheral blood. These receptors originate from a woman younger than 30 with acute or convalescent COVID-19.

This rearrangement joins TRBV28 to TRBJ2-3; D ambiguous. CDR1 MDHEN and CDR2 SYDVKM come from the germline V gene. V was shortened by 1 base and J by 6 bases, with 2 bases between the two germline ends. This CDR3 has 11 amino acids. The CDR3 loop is CASSLSDTQYF. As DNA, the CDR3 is TGTGCCAGCAGTTTATCGGATACGCAGTATTTT.

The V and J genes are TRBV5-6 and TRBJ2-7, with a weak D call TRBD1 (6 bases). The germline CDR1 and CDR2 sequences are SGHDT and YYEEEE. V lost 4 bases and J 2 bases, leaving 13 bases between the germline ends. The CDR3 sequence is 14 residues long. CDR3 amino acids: CASSQLDRAYEQYF. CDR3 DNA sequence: TGTGCCAGCAGCCAATTGGACAGAGCCTACGAGCAGTACTTC.

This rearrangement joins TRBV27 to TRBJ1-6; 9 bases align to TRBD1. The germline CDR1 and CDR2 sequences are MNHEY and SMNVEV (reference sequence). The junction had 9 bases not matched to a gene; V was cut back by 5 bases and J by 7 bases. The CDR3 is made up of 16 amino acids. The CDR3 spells CASSPKGTGSNSPLHF. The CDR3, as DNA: TGTGCCAGCAGTCCCAAGGGGACAGGGAGCAATTCACCCCTCCACTTT.

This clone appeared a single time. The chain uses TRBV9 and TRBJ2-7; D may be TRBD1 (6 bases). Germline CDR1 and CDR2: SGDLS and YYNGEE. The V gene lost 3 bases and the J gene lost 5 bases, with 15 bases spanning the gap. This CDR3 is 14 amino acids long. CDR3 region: CASSAGHEGDEQYF. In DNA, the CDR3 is TGTGCCAGCAGCGCGGGACACGAGGGAGACGAGCAGTACTTC.

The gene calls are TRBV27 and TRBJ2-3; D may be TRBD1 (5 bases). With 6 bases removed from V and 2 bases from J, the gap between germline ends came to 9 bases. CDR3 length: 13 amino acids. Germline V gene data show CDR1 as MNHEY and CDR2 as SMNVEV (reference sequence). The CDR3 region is CASRTDITDTQYF. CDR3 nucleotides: TGTGCCAGCAGGACAGATATCACAGATACGCAGTATTTT.

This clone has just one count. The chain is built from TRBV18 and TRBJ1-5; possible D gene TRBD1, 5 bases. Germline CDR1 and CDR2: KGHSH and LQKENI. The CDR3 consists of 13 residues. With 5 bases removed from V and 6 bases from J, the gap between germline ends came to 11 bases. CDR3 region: CASSSGLVQPQHF. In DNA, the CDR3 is TGTGCCAGCTCATCAGGGTTGGTTCAGCCCCAGCATTTT.

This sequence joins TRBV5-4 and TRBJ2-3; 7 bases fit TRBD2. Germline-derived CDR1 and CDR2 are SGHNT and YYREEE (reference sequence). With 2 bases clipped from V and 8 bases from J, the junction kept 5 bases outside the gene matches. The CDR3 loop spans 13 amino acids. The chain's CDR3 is CASSFGRETTQYF. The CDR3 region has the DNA TGTGCCAGCAGCTTTGGGCGGGAGACTACGCAGTATTTT.

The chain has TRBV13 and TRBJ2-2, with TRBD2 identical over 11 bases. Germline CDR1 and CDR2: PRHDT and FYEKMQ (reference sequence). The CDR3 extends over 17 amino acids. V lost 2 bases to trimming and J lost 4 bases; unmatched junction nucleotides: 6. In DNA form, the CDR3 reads TGTGCCAGCAGCTTACCCGGGACTAGCGGCTTCACCGGGGAGCTGTTTTTT. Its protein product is CASSLPGTSGFTGELFF.

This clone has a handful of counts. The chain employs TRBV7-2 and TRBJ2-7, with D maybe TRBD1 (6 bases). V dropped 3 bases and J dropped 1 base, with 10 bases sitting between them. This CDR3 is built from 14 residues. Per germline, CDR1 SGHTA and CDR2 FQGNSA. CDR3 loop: CASSFDRRSYEQYF. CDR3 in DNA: TGTGCCAGCAGCTTTGACAGGCGATCCTACGAGCAGTACTTC.

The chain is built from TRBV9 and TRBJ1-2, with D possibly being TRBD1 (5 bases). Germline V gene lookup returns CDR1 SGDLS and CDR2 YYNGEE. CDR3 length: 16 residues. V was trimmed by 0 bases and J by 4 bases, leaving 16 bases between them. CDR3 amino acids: CASSVAGFGGGYGYTF. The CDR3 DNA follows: TGTGCCAGCAGCGTAGCGGGTTTCGGGGGTGGCTATGGCTACACCTTC. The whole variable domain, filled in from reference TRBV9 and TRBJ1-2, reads DSGVTQTPKHLITATGQRVTLRCSPRSGDLSVYWYQQSLDQGLQFLIQYYNGEERAKGNILERFSAQQFPDLHSELNLSSLELGDSALYFCASSVAGFGGGYGYTFGSGTRLTVV.

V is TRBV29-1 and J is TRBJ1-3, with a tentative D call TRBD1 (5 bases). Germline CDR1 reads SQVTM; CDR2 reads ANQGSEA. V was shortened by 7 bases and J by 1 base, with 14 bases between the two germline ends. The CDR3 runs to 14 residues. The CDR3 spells CSATGTVSGNTIYF. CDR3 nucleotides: TGCAGCGCTACAGGCACAGTATCTGGAAACACCATATATTTT. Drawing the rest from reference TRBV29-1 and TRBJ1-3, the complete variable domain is SAVISQKPSRDICQRGTSLTIQCQVDSQVTMMFWYRQQPGQSLTLIATANQGSEATYESGFVIDKFPISRPNLTFSTLTVSNMSPEDSSIYLCSATGTVSGNTIYFGEGSWLTVV.

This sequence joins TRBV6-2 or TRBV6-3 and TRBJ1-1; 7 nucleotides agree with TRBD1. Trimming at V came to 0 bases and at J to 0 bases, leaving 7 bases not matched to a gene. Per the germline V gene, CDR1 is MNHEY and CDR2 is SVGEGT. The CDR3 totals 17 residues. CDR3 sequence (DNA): TGTGCCAGCAGTTACTCCCCCCTGGGACAGATGAACACTGAAGCTTTCTTT. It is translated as CASSYSPLGQMNTEAFF.

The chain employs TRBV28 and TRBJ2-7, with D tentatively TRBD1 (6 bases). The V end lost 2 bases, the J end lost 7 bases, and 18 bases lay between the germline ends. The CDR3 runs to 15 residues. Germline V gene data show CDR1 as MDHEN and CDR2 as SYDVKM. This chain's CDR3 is CASSLISWDKEEQYF. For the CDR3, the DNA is TGTGCCAGCAGTTTAATTTCTTGGGACAAAGAGGAGCAGTACTTC.